This T cell receptor (beta chain) was identified during a study of CD8 T cells in ankylosing spondylitis. The CDR3 spans 14 residues. Trimming pared 1 base from V and 10 bases from J, leaving 14 bases between. The V gene's germline CDR1 is SGHVS and CDR2 FQNEAQ. TCRdb called the 5' RACE reads again in MiXCR, with one record for every CDR3 protein. The table lists 150,000 to 200,000 distinct CDR3 sequences, approximately 18% of them singletons. This sequence joins TRBV7-8 and TRBJ2-1, with D perhaps TRBD1 (6 bases). Material: blood, either unsorted or a sorted T cell fraction (not recorded which). The sequence was collected from a male donor aged 5-29 years with ankylosing spondylitis or in good health (not recorded which). CDR3 residues: CASSLEQGPREQFF. The CDR3 DNA reads as TGTGCCAGCAGCTTAGAACAGGGTCCCAGGGAGCAGTTCTTC.